Listed below are T cell receptor beta chains from one sample, sequenced in a study of T cells in localized non-small cell lung cancer. Profiling relied on immunoSEQ multiplex PCR, and the TCRdb table lists in-frame clones only, not all of them. The repertoire has approximately 89,000 clones, roughly 80% of them found once; the top ten carry 15% to 20%. The sequences come from PBMCs, collected before any cancer treatment. Source of these receptors: a man aged 40-75 years with stage II squamous cell lung carcinoma. Each CDR3 is given with its conserved first and last residue. A D gene is named only where the DNA matches it firmly. Rows may omit the clone size; those that give it use once, few, many or a size class.

j_call clone_size d_call v_call cdr3_aa cdr3_nt
TRBJ2-1 . . TRBV5-1 CASSLVGGTYNEQFF TGCGCCAGCAGCTTGGTCGGCGGGACCTACAATGAGCAGTTCTTC
TRBJ2-7 . . TRBV5-4 CASSSITGTSNEQYF TGTGCCAGCAGCTCTATTACGGGGACGAGTAACGAGCAGTACTTC
TRBJ1-1 . . TRBV6-5 CASSQARNTEAFF TGTGCCAGCAGTCAGGCACGGAACACTGAAGCTTTCTTT
TRBJ2-1 . TRBD1 TRBV27 CATKPGQGNYEQFF TGTGCCACCAAACCGGGACAGGGGAATTATGAGCAGTTCTTC
TRBJ2-1 . . TRBV6-1 CASSVVGSSYNEQFF TGTGCCAGCAGTGTGGTCGGCAGCTCCTACAATGAGCAGTTCTTC
TRBJ1-5 . TRBD1 TRBV6-6 CASSPTGGEGQPQHF TGTGCCAGCAGTCCTACAGGGGGCGAAGGACAGCCCCAGCATTTT
TRBJ2-7 . . TRBV25-1 CASSPGVNEQYF TGTGCCAGCAGTCCGGGGGTTAACGAGCAGTACTTC
TRBJ1-2 few . TRBV27 CASSPLGLDYGYTF TGTGCCAGCAGTCCGCTCGGGTTGGACTATGGCTACACCTTC
TRBJ1-4 . . TRBV5-1 CASSLTIPDEKLFF TGCGCCAGCAGCTTGACGATACCTGATGAAAAACTGTTTTTT
TRBJ2-7 once . TRBV28 CASSSSAAGSSYEQYF TGTGCCAGCAGTTCATCCGCCGCGGGGAGCTCCTACGAGCAGTACTTC
TRBJ2-7 . . TRBV7-6 CASSLAGGYEQYF TGTGCCAGCAGCTTAGCGGGGGGCTACGAGCAGTACTTC
TRBJ2-6 . . TRBV11-2 CASSLEGPNGANVLTF TGTGCCAGCAGCTTAGAAGGACCGAATGGGGCCAACGTCCTGACTTTC
TRBJ2-3 . . TRBV6-5 CASSYAGRYSTDTQYF TGTGCCAGCAGTTACGCTGGGCGTTATAGCACAGATACGCAGTATTTT
TRBJ1-1 . . TRBV28 CASSSPSTLNTEAFF TGTGCCAGCAGTTCCCCCTCGACCCTGAACACTGAAGCTTTCTTT
TRBJ2-7 . TRBD2 TRBV10-3 CAISESAGAGEQYF TGTGCCATCAGTGAATCAGCGGGAGCCGGCGAGCAGTACTTC
TRBJ2-7 few . TRBV4-2 CASSQEGEAFYEQYF TGTGCCAGCAGCCAAGAAGGGGAAGCGTTCTACGAGCAGTACTTC
TRBJ1-6 few . TRBV7-3 CASSSDSDSPLHF TGTGCCAGCAGCTCCGACAGTGACTCACCCCTCCACTTT
TRBJ1-2 . . TRBV7-9 CASSSRTPSLRGSNYGYTF TGTGCCAGCAGCTCACGCACACCCTCTCTCAGGGGATCTAACTATGGCTACACCTTC
TRBJ2-7 . . TRBV14 CASSQSRHEQYF TGTGCCAGCAGCCAGAGCCGACACGAGCAGTACTTC
TRBJ1-1 few . TRBV7-3 CASSLGRARTEAFF TGTGCCAGCAGCTTAGGGCGGGCCCGGACTGAAGCTTTCTTT
TRBJ1-1 . . TRBV18 CASSPTENTEAFF TGTGCCAGCTCACCCACAGAGAACACTGAAGCTTTCTTT
TRBJ1-1 . . TRBV6-5 CASSRHMNTEAFF TGTGCCAGCAGTCGCCATATGAACACTGAAGCTTTCTTT
TRBJ2-2 few . TRBV9 CASSVEPSTGELFF TGTGCCAGCAGCGTAGAACCAAGCACCGGGGAGCTGTTTTTT
TRBJ2-6 . . TRBV4-1 CASSQDLWGSGANVLTF TGCGCCAGCAGCCAAGACCTTTGGGGCTCTGGGGCCAACGTCCTGACTTTC
TRBJ2-1 . . TRBV19 CASSMEGFSYNEQFF TGTGCCAGTAGTATGGAGGGGTTCTCCTACAATGAGCAGTTCTTC
TRBJ2-1 . TRBD2 TRBV9 CASSVVAGVEQFF TGTGCCAGCAGCGTAGTGGCGGGGGTTGAGCAGTTCTTC
TRBJ1-1 . . TRBV18 CASSLGLLNTEAFF TGTGCCAGCTCACTAGGGCTCCTGAACACTGAAGCTTTCTTT
TRBJ1-3 few . TRBV7-3 CASSLGPDLPSGNTIYF TGTGCCAGCAGCTTAGGACCCGACCTCCCCTCTGGAAACACCATATATTTT
TRBJ1-6 . TRBD1 TRBV5-1 CASSGGTGDSPLHF TGCGCCAGCTCGGGGGGGACAGGGGACTCACCCCTCCACTTT
TRBJ2-3 . . TRBV7-2 CASSPDGSTDTQYF TGTGCCAGCAGCCCGGACGGTAGCACAGATACGCAGTATTTT
TRBJ2-5 . . TRBV5-6 CASSLATEETQYF TGTGCCAGCAGCTTGGCCACAGAAGAGACCCAGTACTTC
TRBJ2-5 . TRBD2 TRBV7-9 CASSLAGLADQETQYF TGTGCCAGCAGCTTAGCGGGACTAGCGGACCAAGAGACCCAGTACTTC
TRBJ1-2 . . TRBV4-1 CASSQSYYGYTF TGCGCCAGCAGCCAGTCGTACTATGGCTACACCTTC
TRBJ2-3 . TRBD2 TRBV5-1 CASSLTSGAGRDTQYF TGCGCCAGCAGCTTAACTAGCGGGGCTGGGAGAGATACGCAGTATTTT
TRBJ2-1 . . TRBV11-2 CASSLVGSGSYNEQFF TGTGCCAGCAGCTTAGTAGGTAGCGGCTCCTACAATGAGCAGTTCTTC
TRBJ1-2 . . TRBV6-6 CASLIQNTGLGYTF TGTGCCAGCCTTATACAGAATACAGGGTTAGGCTACACCTTC
TRBJ2-6 . . TRBV5-5 CASSLAWSGANVLTF TGTGCCAGCAGCTTGGCCTGGTCTGGGGCCAACGTCCTGACTTTC
TRBJ2-1 . . TRBV2 CASSVYGSSYNEQFF TGTGCCAGCAGTGTCTACGGGAGCTCCTACAATGAGCAGTTCTTC
TRBJ2-5 . TRBD2 TRBV7-2 CASSVRTSGGKETQYF TGTGCCAGCAGCGTCCGGACTAGCGGGGGGAAAGAGACCCAGTACTTC
TRBJ1-6 . . TRBV2 CASSGTEDSPLHF TGTGCCAGCAGTGGGACGGAGGATTCACCCCTCCACTTT
TRBJ1-2 . . TRBV7-3 CASSSPDRAYGYTF TGTGCCAGCAGCTCCCCCGACCGTGCCTATGGCTACACCTTC
TRBJ1-1 few . TRBV4-3 CASSRRAGGNTEAFF TGCGCCAGCAGCCGAAGAGCCGGTGGTAACACTGAAGCTTTCTTT
TRBJ1-5 . . TRBV19 CASTGQGRQPQHF TGTGCCAGTACGGGGCAGGGGAGGCAGCCCCAGCATTTT
TRBJ2-1 . . TRBV11-2 CASSQLTRANEQFF TGTGCCAGCAGCCAATTGACTAGAGCCAATGAGCAGTTCTTC
TRBJ2-1 . . TRBV2 CASKRGGTEQFF TGTGCCAGCAAGAGGGGGGGGACTGAGCAGTTCTTC
TRBJ2-7 few . TRBV30 CAWSAPGTISYEQYF TGTGCCTGGAGTGCCCCCGGGACAATATCCTACGAGCAGTACTTC
TRBJ2-2 . . TRBV9 CASSLRVHGELFF TGTGCCAGCAGCCTCAGGGTTCACGGGGAGCTGTTTTTT